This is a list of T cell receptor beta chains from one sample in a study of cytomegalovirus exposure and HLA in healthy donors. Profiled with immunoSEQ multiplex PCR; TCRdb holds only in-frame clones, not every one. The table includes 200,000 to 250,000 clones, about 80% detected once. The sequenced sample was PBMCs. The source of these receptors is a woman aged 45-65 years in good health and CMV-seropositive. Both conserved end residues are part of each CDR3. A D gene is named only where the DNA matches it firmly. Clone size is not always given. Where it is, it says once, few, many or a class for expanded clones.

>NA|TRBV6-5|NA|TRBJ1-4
CASSSRGRWEKLFF
TGTGCCAGCAGTTCCAGGGGCCGCTGGGAAAAACTGTTTTTT
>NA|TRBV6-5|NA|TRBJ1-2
CASGDGGAGYTF
TGTGCCAGCGGGGACGGAGGGGCGGGCTACACCTTC
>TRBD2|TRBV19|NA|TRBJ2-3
CASSTSSGGEDTQYF
TGTGCCAGTAGTACCTCTAGCGGAGGGGAAGATACGCAGTATTTT
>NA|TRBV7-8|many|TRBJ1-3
CASSLAQGYTIYF
TGTGCCAGCAGCTTAGCCCAGGGCTACACCATATATTTT
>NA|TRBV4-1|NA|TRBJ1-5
CASSQEVGGYNQPQHF
TGCGCCAGCAGCCAAGAGGTCGGAGGGTACAATCAGCCCCAGCATTTT
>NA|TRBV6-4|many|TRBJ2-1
CASSVGQGSSNEQFF
TGTGCCAGCAGTGTAGGGCAGGGGAGTAGCAATGAGCAGTTCTTC
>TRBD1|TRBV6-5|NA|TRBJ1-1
CASSRDRGHLEAFF
TGTGCCAGCAGTCGGGACAGGGGGCACCTTGAAGCTTTCTTT
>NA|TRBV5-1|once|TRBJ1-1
CASMDPGGDTEAFF
TGCGCCAGCATGGACCCGGGGGGGGACACTGAAGCTTTCTTT
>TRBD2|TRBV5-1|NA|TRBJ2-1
CASSLAGGHNEQFF
TGCGCCAGCAGCTTGGCGGGGGGACACAATGAGCAGTTCTTC
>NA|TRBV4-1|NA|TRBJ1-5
CASRSVWAGNQPQHF
TGCGCCAGCAGGTCGGTGTGGGCAGGCAATCAGCCCCAGCATTTT
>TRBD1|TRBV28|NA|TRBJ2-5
CASSSPGQGKETQYF
TGTGCCAGCAGCTCCCCCGGACAGGGGAAAGAGACCCAGTACTTC
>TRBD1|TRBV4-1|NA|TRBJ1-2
CASKLTGAGDYGYTF
TGCGCCAGCAAATTAACAGGGGCGGGTGACTATGGCTACACCTTC
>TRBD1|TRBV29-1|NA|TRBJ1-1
CSVEDSARGWDTEAFF
TGCAGCGTTGAAGATTCCGCCAGGGGGTGGGACACTGAAGCTTTCTTT
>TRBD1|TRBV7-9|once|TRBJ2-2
CASSLPRTGGDTGELFF
TGTGCCAGCAGCCTTCCAAGGACAGGGGGAGACACCGGGGAGCTGTTTTTT
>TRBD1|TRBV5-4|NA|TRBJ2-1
CASTTPGQGYNEQFF
TGTGCCAGCACCACCCCGGGACAGGGTTACAATGAGCAGTTCTTC
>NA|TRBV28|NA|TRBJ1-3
CASSFSGALGNTIYF
TGTGCCAGCAGTTTCTCAGGGGCGCTTGGAAACACCATATATTTT
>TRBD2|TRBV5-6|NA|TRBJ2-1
CASSRGGSSYNEQFF
TGTGCCAGCAGCCGCGGGGGGAGCTCCTACAATGAGCAGTTCTTC
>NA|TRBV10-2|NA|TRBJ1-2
CASSEALGSPGGIDYTF
TGCGCCAGCAGTGAGGCTCTCGGCTCACCGGGGGGGATTGACTACACCTTC
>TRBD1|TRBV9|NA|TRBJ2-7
CASSVDQGARGEQYF
TGTGCCAGCAGCGTAGATCAGGGGGCGAGGGGCGAGCAGTACTTC
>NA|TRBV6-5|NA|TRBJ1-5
CASSPPTDSNQPQHF
TGTGCCAGCAGTCCCCCTACAGATAGCAATCAGCCCCAGCATTTT
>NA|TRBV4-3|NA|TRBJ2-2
CASSRGANTGELFF
TGCGCCAGCAGCCGGGGCGCAAACACCGGGGAGCTGTTTTTT
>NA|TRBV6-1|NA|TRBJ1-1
CASSPGATEAFF
TGTGCCAGCAGTCCAGGGGCCACTGAAGCTTTCTTT
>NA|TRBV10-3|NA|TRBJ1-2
CAISWTENYGYTF
TGTGCCATCAGCTGGACAGAAAACTATGGCTACACCTTC
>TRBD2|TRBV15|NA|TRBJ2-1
CATSRGGYSYNEQFF
TGTGCCACCAGCAGGGGAGGGTACTCCTACAATGAGCAGTTCTTC
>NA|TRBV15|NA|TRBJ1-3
CANGLPGPPGNTIYF
TGTGCCAACGGCCTACCAGGGCCCCCTGGAAACACCATATATTTT
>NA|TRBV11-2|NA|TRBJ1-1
CASSQNGGNTEAFF
TGTGCCAGCAGCCAGAACGGGGGGAACACTGAAGCTTTCTTT
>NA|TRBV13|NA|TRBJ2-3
CASSPTLRGVTDTQYF
TGTGCCAGCAGCCCAACCTTAAGGGGCGTTACAGATACGCAGTATTTT
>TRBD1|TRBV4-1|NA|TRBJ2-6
CASSPVSGGTGSGANVLTF
TGCGCCAGCAGCCCGGTTTCAGGGGGCACTGGTAGTGGGGCCAACGTCCTGACTTTC